The 32 T cell receptor beta chains presented below share a single source sample, sequenced in a study of T cells in Graves' hyperthyroidism and ophthalmopathy. The source material, RNA transcripts, was used to amplify TCR beta CDR3 regions. Using the HTBI primer set, a first-round RT-PCR was run on the TCR CDR3. TCRdb itself ran the multiplex PCR reads through MiXCR, one entry per CDR3 protein. The sample holds about 410,000 distinct CDR3 sequences, more than 14% seen once. Sequences were obtained from blood. The source of these receptors is a woman aged 30 to 39 with Graves' ophthalmopathy.

This clonotype turned up a few times. A much larger clone differs by one base, so this may be a read error. This chain links TRBV7-2 with TRBJ1-6; D not resolved. This CDR3 spans 14 amino acids. Germline V gene data show CDR1 as SGHTA and CDR2 as FQGNSA. The CDR3 nucleotides read TGTGCCAGCAGTTATCGTCGAAGCCAATCACCCCCCCACTTT. This sequence encodes CASSYRRSQSPPHF.

A remark on this clonotype: Given a much more abundant clone one base away, this may be a read error. The CDR3 nucleotides are TGTTCCAGCTCAACCTCCGGGGCAGGGGATTTGTATGAGCAGTTCTTC. Its translation is CSSSTSGAGDLYEQFF. The chain carries TRBV18 and TRBJ2-1; D may be TRBD1 (6 bases). The CDR3 is 16 residues long. Germline values: CDR1 KGHSH, CDR2 LQKENI.

This clonotype has a handful of counts. This chain links TRBV12-5 with TRBJ2-2; 9 positions agree with TRBD1. Trimming removed 5 bases from V and 3 bases from J; junction bases left unmatched: 10. CDR1 is LGHNT and CDR2 is FRNRAP in the germline V gene. This CDR3 spans 17 amino acids. CDR3 protein: CASGAGQGRVDTGELFF. The DNA for the CDR3 is TGTGCTAGTGGTGCTGGACAGGGGAGGGTGGACACCGGGGAGCTGTTTTTT.

This clonotype occurred a few times. The chain carries TRBV15 and TRBJ1-3, with unresolved D. This CDR3 spans 15 amino acids. Trimming cost V 4 bases and J 0 bases, with 10 bases left between them. Germline V gene data show CDR1 as LNHNV and CDR2 as YYDKDF (reference sequence). Written as DNA, the CDR3 is TGTGCCACCAGCAACGGACGGAACTCTGGAAACACCATATATTTT. Translating gives CATSNGRNSGNTIYF.

This sequence joins TRBV7-9 and TRBJ1-6; D not resolved. The germline CDR1 and CDR2 sequences are SEHNR and FQNEAQ (reference sequence). The V end was cut by 5 bases, the J end by 6 bases, with 11 bases between. The CDR3 is 14 amino acids. The CDR3 spells CASSPERGNSPLHF. CDR3 nucleotides: TGTGCCAGCAGCCCCGAGCGGGGTAATTCACCCCTCCACTTT.

This clonotype has a handful of counts. V and J are TRBV6-5 and TRBJ1-1, with D possibly matching TRBD1 (5 bases). The V gene lost 0 bases and the J gene lost 1 base, with 9 bases spanning the gap. Germline V lookup: CDR1 MNHEY, CDR2 SVGAGI. CDR3 length equals 15 residues. CDR3: CASSYSIGQNTEAFF. DNA for the CDR3: TGTGCCAGCAGTTACTCGATTGGACAGAACACTGAAGCTTTCTTT.

This clonotype was seen many times. The rearrangement joins TRBV5-1 to TRBJ2-7, with a tentative D call TRBD1 (6 bases). The CDR3 totals 12 residues. Trimming stripped 7 bases from V and 4 bases from J, with 12 bases between. Germline assignment: CDR1 SGHRS and CDR2 YFSETQ. The CDR3 coding sequence is TGCGCCAGCGGAGAACAGGGTTACGAGCAGTACTTC. This gives the protein CASGEQGYEQYF.

This clonotype has a count of ten or more. The chain carries TRBV20-1 and TRBJ2-3; possible D gene TRBD1, 6 bases. Germline CDR1 is DFQATT and CDR2 is SNEGSKA (reference sequence). V lost 3 bases and J lost 2, with 15 bases in between. This CDR3 has 15 residues. As DNA, the CDR3 is TGCAGTGCTAGTGGGTGGGGGCCTTCCACAGATACGCAGTATTTT. Translating it yields CSASGWGPSTDTQYF.

This clonotype appeared many times. The gene calls are TRBV19 and TRBJ1-5; unclear D gene. Trimming cost V 9 bases and J 1 base, with 19 bases left between them. Germline CDR1 reads LNHDA; CDR2 reads SQIVND (reference sequence). CDR3 size: 16 residues. CDR3 in amino acids: CASSWARTGSNQPQHF. DNA for the CDR3: TGTGCCAGCAGTTGGGCCAGAACGGGAAGCAATCAGCCCCAGCATTTT. Based on the CDR3 plus reference TRBV19 and TRBJ1-5, the full variable domain is DGGITQSPKYLFRKEGQNVTLSCEQNLNHDAMYWYRQDPGQGLRLIYYSQIVNDFQKGDIAEGYSVSREKKESFPLTVTSAQKNPTAFYLCASSWARTGSNQPQHFGDGTRLSIL.

The sample holds many counts of this clonotype. The J gene is TRBJ1-2, the V gene TRBV28, with TRBD1 identical over 9 bases. The V segment lost 6 bases and the J segment 2 bases; nucleotides outside the gene matches: 7. The CDR3 runs 15 residues. Germline CDR1 reads MDHEN; CDR2 reads SYDVKM. The CDR3 reads CASREGQGRNYGYTF. The CDR3 region has the DNA TGTGCCAGCAGGGAAGGACAGGGGAGAAACTATGGCTACACCTTC.

J is TRBJ2-1 and V is TRBV9, with D uncertain. V lost 1 base and J 4 bases, leaving 12 bases between the germline ends. From germline, CDR1 is SGDLS and CDR2 YYNGEE. This CDR3 region has 15 residues. CDR3 amino acids: CASSVSVTMYNEQFF. The CDR3 DNA sequence: TGTGCCAGCAGCGTAAGTGTAACCATGTACAATGAGCAGTTCTTC.

DNA for the CDR3: TGCAGCGTTGTTTCTCAGCCCAAACCGGGACAGGGGATTGTACATGGCTACACCTTC. Translating it yields CSVVSQPKPGQGIVHGYTF. The chain joins TRBV29-1 to TRBJ1-2; TRBD1 agrees at 10 bases. The CDR3 runs 19 residues. With V trimmed by 4 bases and J by 6 bases, 23 bases remained unmatched. From germline, CDR1 is SQVTM and CDR2 ANQGSEA.

The rearrangement joins TRBV24-1 to TRBJ2-6; TRBD2 agrees at 7 bases. The CDR3 has 16 amino acids. V lost 4 bases and J lost 2; bases outside the gene matches: 4. The germline gives CDR1 KGHDR, CDR2 SFDVKD. CDR3 residues: CATSDPGGTGANVLTF. In DNA, the CDR3 is TGTGCCACCAGTGACCCCGGGGGGACTGGGGCCAACGTCCTGACTTTC.

This clonotype came up many times. The CDR3: CASASLAGSTDTQYF. CDR3 sequence (DNA): TGCGCCAGCGCTTCCCTAGCGGGGAGCACAGATACGCAGTATTTT. The chain links TRBV5-1 to TRBJ2-3; TRBD2 matches 9 bases. The CDR3 length is 15 residues. The V segment lost 7 bases and the J segment 0 bases; nucleotides outside the gene matches: 6. Germline CDR1 SGHRS, CDR2 YFSETQ.

The rearrangement links TRBV20-1 to TRBJ2-5, with 11 bases lining up with TRBD2. This CDR3 spans 16 amino acids. The J segment lost 1 base and the V segment lost 2 bases, leaving 6 bases of the junction unmatched. Germline V lookup: CDR1 DFQATT, CDR2 SNEGSKA (reference sequence). CDR3 amino acids: CSARPTSGGPQETQYF. The CDR3 DNA follows: TGCAGTGCTAGACCAACTAGCGGGGGCCCCCAAGAGACCCAGTACTTC.

This chain links TRBV2 with TRBJ1-2; D is unresolved. The germline CDR1 and CDR2 sequences are SNHLY and FYNNEI. This CDR3 is 14 amino acids long. Trimming removed 6 bases at V and 4 bases at J, with 15 bases between. The CDR3 DNA reads as TGTGCCAGCAGGCCCGACTTAAGCGGCTATGGCTACACCTTC. This codes for CASRPDLSGYGYTF.

The sample holds many counts of this clonotype. The V call is TRBV6-1, the J call TRBJ2-1; 13 nucleotides align to TRBD2. J gave up 3 bases and V 6 bases, and 11 bases lay outside the gene matches. The germline gives CDR1 MNHNS, CDR2 SASEGT. The CDR3 has 18 amino acids. CDR3 in amino acids: CASRTPRTSGGHYNEQFF. The CDR3 bases are TGTGCCAGCAGGACCCCCAGGACTAGCGGGGGCCACTACAATGAGCAGTTCTTC.

This clonotype came up a few times. V usage is TRBV19 and J usage is TRBJ1-1; D remains ambiguous. Germline V CDR1 and CDR2: LNHDA, SQIVND (reference sequence). The ends were cut back, 10 bases at V and 1 base at J, with 13 bases in the middle. This CDR3 comprises 13 residues. The DNA for the CDR3 is TGTGCCACCATGAGGTTTCGGAACACTGAAGCTTTCTTT. Protein product: CATMRFRNTEAFF.

The genes are TRBV10-1 and TRBJ2-1; unclear D gene. V was shortened by 4 bases and J by 9 bases, with 16 bases between the two germline ends. The CDR3 totals 14 residues. Per the germline V gene, CDR1 is WNHNN and CDR2 is SYGVQD (reference sequence). For the CDR3, the DNA is TGCGCCAGCAGTGGGGATATGTTAGGTACTGAGCAGTTCTTC. This translates into CASSGDMLGTEQFF.

This clonotype was recorded at least ten times. The chain joins TRBV30 to TRBJ1-1; TRBD1 matches at 8 bases. The CDR3 sequence is 14 residues long. Trimming took 5 bases from V and 3 from J; bases not matched to a gene: 8. Germline CDR1 and CDR2: GTSNPN and SVGIG (reference sequence). The CDR3 sequence: CAWSWTGSHTEAFF. The CDR3 DNA is TGTGCCTGGTCCTGGACAGGGTCCCACACTGAAGCTTTCTTT.

This chain connects TRBV18 to TRBJ1-6; D possibly corresponds to TRBD1 (5 bases). The germline V gene encodes CDR1 KGHSH and CDR2 LQKENI. Trimming removed 3 bases from V and 8 bases from J, with 8 bases in between. The CDR3 has 13 amino acids. The CDR3 DNA follows: TGTGCCAGCTCACCCGGGGCCGATTCACCCCTCCACTTT. Translation: CASSPGADSPLHF.

This clonotype was picked up a small number of times. The rearrangement joins TRBV9 to TRBJ2-1, with 10 bases that match TRBD2. V gave up 0 bases and J gave up 6 bases; unmatched junction bases: 3. Germline assignment: CDR1 SGDLS and CDR2 YYNGEE. CDR3 length: 15 residues. The CDR3 DNA reads as TGTGCCAGCAGCGTAGTGCTAGCGGGGGTCAATGAGCAGTTCTTC. Residues: CASSVVLAGVNEQFF.

This clonotype came up once. V usage is TRBV29-1 and J usage is TRBJ1-2; the D gene is possibly TRBD1 (5 bases). The CDR3 extends over 12 amino acids. CDR1 is SQVTM, CDR2 ANQGSEA, per germline. Trimming left V 6 bases short and J 9 bases short, with 17 bases between. The CDR3 nucleotides read TGCAGCGTCTCCGGGACGGGGCGAAGCTACACCTTC. It specifies CSVSGTGRSYTF.

As to this clonotype: With a much larger clone just one base away, this may be a read error. This chain joins TRBV9 and TRBJ2-7; 9 bases are shared with TRBD2. Germline V gives CDR1 SGDLS, CDR2 YYNGEE. There are 14 residues in the CDR3. V was pared by 5 bases and J by 7 bases, with 10 bases of the junction left unmatched. The CDR3 spells CASSGGGALIEQYF. CDR3 DNA: TGTGCCAGCAGTGGCGGGGGGGCCTTAATTGAGCAGTACTTC.

The table lists this clonotype with a few counts. Without the conserved terminal phenylalanine or tryptophan, this CDR3 likely stems from a read error. V usage is TRBV6-4 and J usage is TRBJ1-5; unclear D gene. The CDR3 consists of 15 residues. V lost 3 bases and J 0 bases, leaving 9 bases between the germline ends. In germline, CDR1 is MRHNA, CDR2 SNTAGT. For the CDR3, the DNA is TGTGCCAGCAGTGATCCCGGACCTAGCAATCAGCCCCAGCATTCT. It is translated as CASSDPGPSNQPQHS.

This clonotype was seen at least ten times. The chain carries TRBV12-3 or TRBV12-4 and TRBJ2-2; D remains ambiguous. This CDR3 contains 12 residues. The V and J ends lost 6 bases and 2 bases respectively, with 4 bases between them. Here the CDR3 DNA reads TGTGCCAGCAGCCGAAACACCGGGGAGCTGTTTTTT. This gives the protein CASSRNTGELFF.

This clonotype was recorded at least ten times. The chain employs TRBV30 and TRBJ2-5; a possible D gene is TRBD1 (5 bases). The germline gives CDR1 GTSNPN, CDR2 SVGIG (reference sequence). The CDR3 has 13 residues. Between the trimmed V and J ends, which lost 2 bases and 7 bases, there was a span of 14 bases. The CDR3, as DNA: TGTGCCTGGAGTTTTGGGGCCAGGTCGACCCAGTACTTC. Protein: CAWSFGARSTQYF.

The chain employs TRBV7-2 and TRBJ1-4, with a possible D match to TRBD1 (6 bases). V was shortened by 2 bases and J by 7 bases, with 11 bases between the two germline ends. The CDR3 loop spans 14 amino acids. The V gene's germline CDR1 is SGHTA and CDR2 FQGNSA. Here the CDR3 DNA reads TGTGCCAGCAGCTTATCCAGGGGTCTTGAAAAACTGTTTTTT. It codes for CASSLSRGLEKLFF.

This clonotype was picked up many times. CDR3 region: CASRSHGWDQPQHF. The CDR3 DNA follows: TGTGCCAGCAGATCCCACGGGTGGGATCAGCCCCAGCATTTT. This chain connects TRBV2 to TRBJ1-5; unclear D gene. V was cut by 6 bases and J by 5 bases, with 14 bases left in between. CDR1 SNHLY and CDR2 FYNNEI come from the germline V gene. CDR3 length: 14 amino acids.

This clonotype occurred many times. CDR3 residues: CASSVGSDTGELFF. The CDR3, as DNA: TGTGCCAGCAGTGTCGGGTCTGATACCGGGGAGCTGTTTTTT. V is TRBV6-1 and J is TRBJ2-2; unclear D gene. From germline, CDR1 is MNHNS and CDR2 SASEGT. V was cut by 4 bases and J by 5 bases, with 11 bases left in between. The length of the CDR3 is 14 residues.

This clonotype has at least ten counts. The chain recombines TRBV6-1 with TRBJ1-1; no reliable D call. The CDR3 is made up of 20 amino acids. V was shortened by 10 bases and J by 1 base, with 34 bases between the two germline ends. CDR1 is MNHNS and CDR2 is SASEGT in the germline V gene. The CDR3 spells CAIPVHPAVSPSHGNTEAFF. CDR3 bases: TGTGCCATCCCCGTCCATCCGGCGGTATCCCCGTCTCATGGGAACACTGAAGCTTTCTTT.

This clonotype appeared many times. The chain carries TRBV20-1 and TRBJ1-6, with D unresolved. The CDR3 is 16 residues long. With 1 base removed from V and 4 bases from J, the gap between germline ends came to 14 bases. Germline V lookup: CDR1 DFQATT, CDR2 SNEGSKA (reference sequence). The CDR3: CSARAVMDFYNSPLHF. The CDR3 DNA is TGCAGTGCTAGAGCCGTGATGGATTTTTATAATTCACCCCTCCACTTT.